What follows are 21 T cell receptor beta chains derived from one specimen sequenced in a study of neurological immune-mediated disorders. TCRdb reprocessed the 5' RACE reads via MiXCR and lists one record per CDR3 protein. Among about 55,000 distinct CDR3 sequences listed, about 4% were seen once. Sequencing used PBMCs. The receptors derive from a man aged 50 to 59 with multiple sclerosis.

This chain joins TRBV10-3 and TRBJ2-2, with D perhaps being TRBD1 or TRBD2 (5 bases each). Looked up from germline, CDR1 is ENHRY and CDR2 is SYGVKD. This CDR3 has 15 residues. Between the trimmed V and J ends, which lost 6 bases and 3 bases, there was a span of 14 bases. DNA of the CDR3: TGTGCCATCAGGAGAGGGGACGGATACACCGGGGAGCTGTTTTTT. This gives the protein CAIRRGDGYTGELFF.

This clonotype has a count of ten or more. This chain uses TRBV20-1 with TRBJ2-7, with 10 bases matching TRBD1. The CDR3 spans 15 residues. V lost 6 bases, J lost 3 bases, and 11 bases stayed unmatched. Germline CDR1 is DFQATT and CDR2 is SNEGSKA (reference sequence). CDR3 amino acids: CSAPRVDRGDYEQYF. The CDR3 nucleotides are TGCAGTGCCCCGAGGGTGGACAGGGGGGACTACGAGCAGTACTTC.

There are many counts of this clonotype. The gene calls are TRBV29-1 and TRBJ2-7, with 7 bases lining up with TRBD1. CDR3 length: 11 amino acids. Germline V CDR1 and CDR2: SQVTM, ANQGSEA. The J segment lost 2 bases and the V segment lost 7 bases, leaving 2 bases of the junction unmatched. The CDR3 region has the DNA TGCAGCGCGGGGACAGCCTACGAGCAGTACTTC. It is translated as CSAGTAYEQYF.

There are many counts of this clonotype. The V gene is TRBV21-1, the J gene TRBJ1-2; the DNA was not compared with TRBD1, the D call given in the table. TRBV21-1 is classified as a pseudogene. This CDR3 contains 15 residues. CDR3 amino acids: CASSKAGETFYGYTF. The CDR3, as DNA: TGTGCCAGCAGCAAAGCAGGGGAGACATTCTATGGCTACACCTTC.

This clonotype was observed at least ten times. CDR3 coding DNA: TGCGCCACACGGGTCGACCAAGCCTATGGCTACACCTTC. This sequence encodes CATRVDQAYGYTF. The rearrangement uses TRBV5-1 and TRBJ1-2; no definite D call. Per the germline V gene, CDR1 is SGHRS and CDR2 is YFSETQ. Deletions cut 9 bases from V and 4 bases from J, with 16 bases between. The CDR3 has 13 amino acids.

There are many counts of this clonotype. The chain uses TRBV20-1 and TRBJ2-3, with 14 bases matching TRBD2. The CDR3 is 16 residues long. The germline gives CDR1 DFQATT, CDR2 SNEGSKA (reference sequence). Germline trimming cut 5 bases from V and 2 bases from J; bases unmatched to any gene: 6. The CDR3 reads CSARGLAGGITDTQYF. The CDR3 bases are TGCAGTGCTCGCGGACTAGCGGGGGGTATCACAGATACGCAGTATTTT.

This clonotype showed up many times. The V call is TRBV4-2, the J call TRBJ2-7; 11 bases agree with TRBD2. CDR1 and CDR2 (germline): LGHNA, YNFKEQ. The J segment lost 3 bases and the V segment lost 2 bases, leaving 3 bases of the junction unmatched. The length of the CDR3 is 15 residues. The CDR3 DNA is TGTGCCAGCAGCCAACGACTAGCGGGACTCTACGAGCAGTACTTC. Amino acid sequence: CASSQRLAGLYEQYF.

In its sample, this clonotype was seen many times. This chain links TRBV5-1 with TRBJ1-1, with D unclear. CDR1 SGHRS and CDR2 YFSETQ come from the germline V gene. The CDR3 contains 16 residues. V gave up 0 bases and J gave up 0 bases, with 12 bases separating them. In DNA, the CDR3 is TGCGCCAGCAGCTTGGCGGCCTATACATTGAACACTGAAGCTTTCTTT. Translation gives CASSLAAYTLNTEAFF.

This clonotype was counted many times. This chain links TRBV20-1 with TRBJ2-7; 12 nucleotides line up with TRBD2. V trimming: 3 bases; J trimming: 2 bases; junction bases outside the gene matches: 8. CDR3 length: 16 residues. CDR1 DFQATT and CDR2 SNEGSKA come from the germline V gene (reference sequence). CDR3 loop: CSASDPRTSGTYEQYF. The CDR3 DNA reads as TGCAGTGCTAGTGACCCTCGGACTAGCGGGACCTACGAGCAGTACTTC.

This clonotype was seen repeatedly, ten times or more. The chain joins TRBV27 to TRBJ1-1, with a tentative D call TRBD1 (6 bases). This CDR3 contains 13 residues. V was cut by 3 bases and J by 10 bases, with 15 bases left in between. CDR1 and CDR2 from the germline V gene are MNHEY and SMNVEV (reference sequence). The DNA for the CDR3 is TGTGCCAGCAGTTTGCGACAGGCCTCTGGAGCTTTCTTT. Translated, it gives CASSLRQASGAFF.

The table lists this clonotype with many counts. This chain joins TRBV5-1 and TRBJ1-1; tentative D call: TRBD1 (6 bases). The CDR3 is made up of 14 amino acids. Germline V gene sequence: CDR1 SGHRS, CDR2 YFSETQ. The V gene lost 3 bases and the J gene lost 6 bases, with 15 bases spanning the gap. CDR3 nucleotides: TGCGCCAGCAGCTGGGGGGGGGCAGAGCCTGAAGCTTTCTTT. The encoded protein is CASSWGGAEPEAFF.

This clonotype was counted ten times or more. The V and J genes are TRBV20-1 and TRBJ1-1, with D possibly matching TRBD1 (5 bases). Trimming shortened V by 6 bases and J by 3 bases, and 14 bases separated the two germline ends. The CDR3 contains 13 residues. Per the germline V gene, CDR1 is DFQATT and CDR2 is SNEGSKA (reference sequence). In nucleotides, the CDR3 is TGCAGTGCCCCAACAATGGGGGACACTGAAGCTTTCTTT. Protein: CSAPTMGDTEAFF.

This clonotype was seen many times. The chain joins TRBV3-1 to TRBJ2-2; the D is unclear. CDR3 size: 18 residues. Germline CDR1 and CDR2: LGHDT and YNNKEL (reference sequence). The V end was cut by 1 base, the J end by 5 bases, with 20 bases between. DNA for the CDR3: TGTGCCAGCAGCCAAGTAGGAAAGACTCCCCTCAGGACCGGGGAGCTGTTTTTT. The encoded protein is CASSQVGKTPLRTGELFF.

This clonotype showed up many times. The genes are TRBV5-6 and TRBJ2-5; a possible D gene is TRBD1 (5 bases). The CDR3 length is 16 residues. V was clipped by 6 bases and J by 1 base, with 19 bases between them. Germline V gene lookup returns CDR1 SGHDT and CDR2 YYEEEE. The CDR3 DNA reads as TGTGCCAGCAACCTGGGAAGGAGACAGATCCAAGAGACCCAGTACTTC. It codes for CASNLGRRQIQETQYF.

The CDR3 spells CASSPLFKTEAFF. DNA of the CDR3: TGTGCCAGCAGTCCCTTGTTCAAAACTGAAGCTTTCTTT. This sequence joins TRBV27 and TRBJ1-1, with D unresolved. CDR1 is MNHEY and CDR2 is SMNVEV in the germline V gene (reference sequence). V lost 5 bases to trimming and J lost 5 bases, with 12 bases between them. This CDR3 has 13 amino acids.

This clonotype was seen a handful of times. This chain uses TRBV7-9 with TRBJ2-1, with D possibly being TRBD2 (6 bases). The CDR3 covers 13 residues. Germline values: CDR1 SEHNR, CDR2 FQNEAQ (reference sequence). V lost 0 bases to trimming and J lost 8 bases, with 8 bases between them. As DNA, the CDR3 is TGTGCCAGCAGCTTAGCGTGGGGGGATGAGCAGTTCTTC. Amino acid sequence: CASSLAWGDEQFF.

V gene TRBV20-1 combines with J gene TRBJ2-3; 9 bases are a match to TRBD2. Losses at the gene ends were 6 bases for V and 7 bases for J; bases not matched to a gene: 14. Germline V lookup: CDR1 DFQATT, CDR2 SNEGSKA (reference sequence). The CDR3 loop spans 15 amino acids. The CDR3 nucleotides are TGCAGTGCCCCACCCCCGGTAGCGGGGGTGAATACGCAGTATTTT. Translated, it gives CSAPPPVAGVNTQYF.

This clonotype showed up many times. The rearrangement links TRBV29-1 to TRBJ2-5, with no clear D. This CDR3 contains 12 residues. Trimming stripped 5 bases from V and 6 bases from J, with 13 bases between. CDR1 and CDR2 from the germline V gene are SQVTM and ANQGSEA. The CDR3 DNA sequence: TGCAGCGTTCAACAGATAGAGCAGACCCAGTACTTC. This translates into CSVQQIEQTQYF.

This clonotype rates as medium-sized. The chain couples TRBV20-1 to TRBJ2-1; 11 positions agree with TRBD2. V shed 3 bases and J 9 bases; nucleotides not matched to a gene: 10. Looked up from germline, CDR1 is DFQATT and CDR2 is SNEGSKA (reference sequence). The CDR3 extends over 15 amino acids. The CDR3 nucleotides are TGCAGTGCTAGCGGGAGAGTAGCGGGAGGGTTTGAGCAGTTCTTC. This gives the protein CSASGRVAGGFEQFF.

This clonotype was recorded many times. The junction departs from germline at one end; a sequencing error may be responsible. The chain carries TRBV28 and TRBJ1-5; 9 bases align to TRBD1. The CDR3 has 17 residues. Germline assignment: CDR1 MDHEN and CDR2 SYDVKM. CDR3 DNA: TGTGCCAGCTATAGTTGGGGACAGGGTGGAAGCAATCAGCCCCAGAATTTT. Residues: CASYSWGQGGSNQPQNF.

This clonotype was recorded many times. The rearrangement uses TRBV7-9 and TRBJ2-5; D uncertain. Germline CDR1 reads SEHNR; CDR2 reads FQNEAQ (reference sequence). The CDR3 sequence is 15 residues long. V lost 5 bases and J 5 bases, leaving 18 bases between the germline ends. In nucleotides, the CDR3 is TGTGCCAGCAGCATCCGAGGAGTTGACGCGGAGACCCAGTACTTC. It yields the protein CASSIRGVDAETQYF.